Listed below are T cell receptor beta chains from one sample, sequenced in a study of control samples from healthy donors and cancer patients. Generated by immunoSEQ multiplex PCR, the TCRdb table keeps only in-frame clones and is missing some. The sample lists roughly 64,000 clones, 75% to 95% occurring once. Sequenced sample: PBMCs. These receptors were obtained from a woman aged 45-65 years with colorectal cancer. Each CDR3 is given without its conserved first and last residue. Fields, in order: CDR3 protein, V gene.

CDR3aa: SVSGQGVYGYT
v_gene: TRBV29-1

CDR3aa: ASSSVGETQY
v_gene: TRBV28

CDR3aa: ASSRGSGQGPETQY
v_gene: TRBV3-1/TRBV3-2

CDR3aa: ASSFLGDEQY
v_gene: TRBV5-6

CDR3aa: ASSQGGASTEAF
v_gene: TRBV4-1

CDR3aa: ASSPWGKIAPLH
v_gene: TRBV9

CDR3aa: SGRDGNTEAF
v_gene: TRBV29-1

CDR3aa: ASSQDGDTQY
v_gene: TRBV14

CDR3aa: ASSPHQGNQPQH
v_gene: TRBV19

CDR3aa: ASSIGAGGRTGGNEQY
v_gene: TRBV19

CDR3aa: ASSSSGRAGGGELF
v_gene: TRBV7-8

CDR3aa: ASSIRRGQETQY
v_gene: TRBV19